This T cell receptor (beta chain) was obtained from a study of T cell changes during pregnancy in multiple sclerosis. Clones were read by immunoSEQ multiplex PCR, and TCRdb kept only the in-frame ones, dropping some. The sample consists of around 63,000 clones, 90% to 95% of them appearing once. J lost 3 bases, V lost 8 bases, and 10 bases had no gene match. The CDR3 sequence is 15 residues long. Germline V lookup: CDR1 MDHEN, CDR2 SYDVKM. The TCR was taken from a female donor in good health, enrolled as a control in a pregnancy study. The chain joins TRBV28 to TRBJ2-1, with TRBD2 matching over 7 bases. The material sequenced was peripheral blood, taken in the third trimester of pregnancy. DNA for the CDR3: TGTGCCAGCGCCCTGGGCCCTAGCGGCTACAATGAGCAGTTCTTC. Translated, it gives CASALGPSGYNEQFF.